This T cell receptor (beta chain) was identified during a study of T-cell reconstitution after alpha-beta-depleted transplantation in children. For TCRbeta, the library was prepared with unique molecular identifiers. In TCRdb, the PCR reads were re-called with MiXCR into one record per CDR3 protein. The sample includes about 400,000 distinct CDR3 sequences, around 15% of them seen just once. Overall study findings and caveats: T cells produced anew were the main source of T-cell counts and diversity one year after transplant. It was reported that alpha-beta T cells came from several hundred expanded graft clones (about two months after transplant). The high TCRbeta diversity at day 60 in some patients came from surviving recipient T cells and thymic progenitors.

V gave up 0 bases and J gave up 9 bases, with 12 bases separating them. Germline V lookup: CDR1 SGHRS, CDR2 YFSETQ. There are 13 residues in the CDR3. This clonotype was seen more than once but under ten times. Antigen unknown. V is TRBV5-1 and J is TRBJ1-2, with no clear D. The sequenced sample was PBMCs, mostly from graft donor cells, obtained 360 days after TCRalphabeta/CD19-depleted stem cell transplant. This clonotype originated in a boy younger than two who had a stem cell transplant for Wiskott-Aldrich syndrome, so the T cells may come from the graft donor. CDR3 sequence (DNA): TGCGCCAGCAGCTTGGAGAAGGGTCGGAGCTACACCTTC. Protein product: CASSLEKGRSYTF.